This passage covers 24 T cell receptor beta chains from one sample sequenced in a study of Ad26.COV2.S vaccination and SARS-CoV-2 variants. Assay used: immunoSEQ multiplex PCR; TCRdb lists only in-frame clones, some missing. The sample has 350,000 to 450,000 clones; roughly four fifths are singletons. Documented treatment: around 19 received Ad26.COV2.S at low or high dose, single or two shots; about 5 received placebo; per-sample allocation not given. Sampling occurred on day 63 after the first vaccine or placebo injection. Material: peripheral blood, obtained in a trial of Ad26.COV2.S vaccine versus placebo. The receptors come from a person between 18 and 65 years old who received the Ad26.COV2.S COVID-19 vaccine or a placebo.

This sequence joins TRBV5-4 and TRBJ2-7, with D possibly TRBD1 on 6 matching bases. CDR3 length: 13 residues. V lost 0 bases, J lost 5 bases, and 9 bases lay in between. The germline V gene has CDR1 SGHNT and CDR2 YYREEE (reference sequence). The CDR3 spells CASSLDRVHEQYF. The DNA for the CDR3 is TGTGCCAGCAGCTTGGACAGGGTCCACGAGCAGTACTTC.

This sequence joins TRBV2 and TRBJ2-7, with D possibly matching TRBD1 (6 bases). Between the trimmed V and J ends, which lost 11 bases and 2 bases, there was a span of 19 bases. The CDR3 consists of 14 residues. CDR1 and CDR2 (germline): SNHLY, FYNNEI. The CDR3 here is CAAKGGGQTYEQYF. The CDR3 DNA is TGTGCCGCCAAAGGTGGGGGACAAACCTACGAGCAGTACTTC.

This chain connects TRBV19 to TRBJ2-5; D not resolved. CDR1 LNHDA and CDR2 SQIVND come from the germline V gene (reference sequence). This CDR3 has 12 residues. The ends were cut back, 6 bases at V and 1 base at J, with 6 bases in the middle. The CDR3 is CASRGSQETQYF. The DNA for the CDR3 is TGTGCCAGTAGGGGCAGCCAAGAGACCCAGTACTTC.

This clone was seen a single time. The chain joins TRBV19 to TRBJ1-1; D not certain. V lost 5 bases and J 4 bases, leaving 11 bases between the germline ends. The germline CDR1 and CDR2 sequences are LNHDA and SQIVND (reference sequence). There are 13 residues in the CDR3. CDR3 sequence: CASSLGRATEAFF. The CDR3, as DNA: TGTGCCAGTAGTCTAGGGAGGGCCACTGAAGCTTTCTTT.

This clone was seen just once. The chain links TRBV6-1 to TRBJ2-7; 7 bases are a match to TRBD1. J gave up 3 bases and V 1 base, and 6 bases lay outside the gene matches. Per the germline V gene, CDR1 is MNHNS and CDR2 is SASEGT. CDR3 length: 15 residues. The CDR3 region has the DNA TGTGCCAGCAGTGAAGTCTGGACAGGCTTCTACGAGCAGTACTTC. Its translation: CASSEVWTGFYEQYF.

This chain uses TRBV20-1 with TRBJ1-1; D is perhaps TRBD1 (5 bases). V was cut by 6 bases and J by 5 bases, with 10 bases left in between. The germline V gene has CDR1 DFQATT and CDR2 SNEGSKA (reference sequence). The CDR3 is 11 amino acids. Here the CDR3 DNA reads TGCAGTGCGAGGGGAGTGACTGAAGCTTTCTTT. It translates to CSARGVTEAFF.

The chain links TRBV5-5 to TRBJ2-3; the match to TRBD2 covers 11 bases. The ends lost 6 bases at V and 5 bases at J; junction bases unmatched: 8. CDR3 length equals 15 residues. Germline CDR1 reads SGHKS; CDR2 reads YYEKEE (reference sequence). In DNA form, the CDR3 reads TGTGCCAGCACCCCACTAGCGGGGGCACGAGATACGCAGTATTTT. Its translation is CASTPLAGARDTQYF.

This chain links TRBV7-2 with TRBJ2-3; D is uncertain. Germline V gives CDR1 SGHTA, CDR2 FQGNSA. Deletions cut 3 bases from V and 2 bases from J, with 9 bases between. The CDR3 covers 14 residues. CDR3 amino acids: CASSFLGNTDTQYF. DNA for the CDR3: TGTGCCAGCAGCTTTCTAGGCAACACAGATACGCAGTATTTT.

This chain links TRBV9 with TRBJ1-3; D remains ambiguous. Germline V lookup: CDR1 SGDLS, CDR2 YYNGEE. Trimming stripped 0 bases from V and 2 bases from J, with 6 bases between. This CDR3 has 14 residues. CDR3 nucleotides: TGTGCCAGCAGCGTAGTTAGTACTGGAAACACCATATATTTT. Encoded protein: CASSVVSTGNTIYF.

The CDR3: CASSIDPFSYEQYF. As DNA, the CDR3 is TGTGCCAGTAGTATAGATCCGTTCTCCTACGAGCAGTACTTC. The gene calls are TRBV19 and TRBJ2-7; no clear D gene. Germline CDR1 reads LNHDA; CDR2 reads SQIVND (reference sequence). Trimming removed 0 bases at V and 0 bases at J, with 6 bases between. The CDR3 contains 14 residues.

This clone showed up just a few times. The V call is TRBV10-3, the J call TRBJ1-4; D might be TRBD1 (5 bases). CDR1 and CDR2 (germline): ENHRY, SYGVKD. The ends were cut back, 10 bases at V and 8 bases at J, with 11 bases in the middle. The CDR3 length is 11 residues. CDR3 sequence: CATRDLEKLFF. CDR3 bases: TGTGCCACCCGGGACCTAGAAAAACTGTTTTTT.

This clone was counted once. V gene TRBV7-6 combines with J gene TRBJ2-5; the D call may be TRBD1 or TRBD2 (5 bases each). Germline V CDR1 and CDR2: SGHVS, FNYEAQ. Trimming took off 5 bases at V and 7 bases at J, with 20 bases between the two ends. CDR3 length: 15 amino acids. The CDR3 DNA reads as TGTGCCAGCAGCCCCTATGCCGGGACCGGCGGGACCCAGTACTTC. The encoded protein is CASSPYAGTGGTQYF. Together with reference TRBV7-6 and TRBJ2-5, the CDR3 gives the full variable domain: GAGVSQSPRYKVTKRGQDVALRCDPISGHVSLYWYRQALGQGPEFLTYFNYEAQQDKSGLPNDRFSAERPEGSISTLTIQRTEQRDSAMYRCASSPYAGTGGTQYFGPGTRLLVL.

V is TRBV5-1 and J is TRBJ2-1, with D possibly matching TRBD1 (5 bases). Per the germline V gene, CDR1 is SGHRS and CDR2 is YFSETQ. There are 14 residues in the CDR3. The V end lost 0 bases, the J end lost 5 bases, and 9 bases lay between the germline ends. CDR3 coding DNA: TGCGCCAGCAGCTTGGGGGGCCTTGACAATGAGCAGTTCTTC. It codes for CASSLGGLDNEQFF.

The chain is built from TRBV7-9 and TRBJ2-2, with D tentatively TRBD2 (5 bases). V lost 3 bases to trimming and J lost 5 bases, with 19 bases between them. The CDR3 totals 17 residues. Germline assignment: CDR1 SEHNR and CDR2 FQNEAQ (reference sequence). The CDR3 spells CASSLIPRIRRTGELFF. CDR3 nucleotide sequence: TGTGCCAGCAGCTTGATCCCACGAATCAGGAGGACCGGGGAGCTGTTTTTT. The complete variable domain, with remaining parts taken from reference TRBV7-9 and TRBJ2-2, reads DTGVSQNPRHKITKRGQNVTFRCDPISEHNRLYWYRQTLGQGPEFLTYFQNEAQLEKSRLLSDRFSAERPKGSFSTLEIQRTEQGDSAMYLCASSLIPRIRRTGELFFGEGSRLTVL.

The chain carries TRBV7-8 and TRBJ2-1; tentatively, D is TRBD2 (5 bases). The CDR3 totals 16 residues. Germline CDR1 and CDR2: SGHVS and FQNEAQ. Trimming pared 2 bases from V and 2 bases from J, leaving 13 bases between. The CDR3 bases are TGTGCCAGCAGCTTAAGCACAGCGGTTGCCTACAATGAGCAGTTCTTC. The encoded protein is CASSLSTAVAYNEQFF.

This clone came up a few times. In DNA, the CDR3 is TGTGCCAGCAGCCCGGACTACTACGAGCAGTACTTC. Translating gives CASSPDYYEQYF. The rearrangement links TRBV7-9 to TRBJ2-7; D possibly corresponds to TRBD2 (6 bases). CDR1 and CDR2 from the germline V gene are SEHNR and FQNEAQ (reference sequence). The CDR3 is 12 amino acids. V lost 5 bases, J lost 3 bases, and 8 bases lay in between.

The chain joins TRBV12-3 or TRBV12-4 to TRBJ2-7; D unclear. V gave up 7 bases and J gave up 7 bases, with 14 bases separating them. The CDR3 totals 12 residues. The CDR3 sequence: CASTQRVGEQYF. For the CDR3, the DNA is TGTGCCAGCACCCAAAGGGTCGGGGAGCAGTACTTC.

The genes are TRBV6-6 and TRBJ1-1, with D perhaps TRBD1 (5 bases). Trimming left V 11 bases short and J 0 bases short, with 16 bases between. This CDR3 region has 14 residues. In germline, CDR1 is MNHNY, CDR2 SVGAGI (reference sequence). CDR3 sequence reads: CAATRGRMNTEAFF. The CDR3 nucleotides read TGTGCCGCAACGCGGGGGAGGATGAACACTGAAGCTTTCTTT.

As DNA, the CDR3 is TGTGCCACCAGTGATGGGGGCCGGAGCTCCTACAATGAGCAGTTCTTC. It specifies CATSDGGRSSYNEQFF. The chain is built from TRBV24-1 and TRBJ2-1, with D possibly being TRBD1 (6 bases). Trimming pared 3 bases from V and 0 bases from J, leaving 11 bases between. CDR3 length: 16 residues. Germline V gene sequence: CDR1 KGHDR, CDR2 SFDVKD.

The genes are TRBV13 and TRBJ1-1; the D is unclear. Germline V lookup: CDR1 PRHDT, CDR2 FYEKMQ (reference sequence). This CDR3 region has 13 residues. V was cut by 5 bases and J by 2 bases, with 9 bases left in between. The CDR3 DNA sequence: TGTGCCAGCAGCCCCCTCGGTAACACTGAAGCTTTCTTT. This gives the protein CASSPLGNTEAFF.

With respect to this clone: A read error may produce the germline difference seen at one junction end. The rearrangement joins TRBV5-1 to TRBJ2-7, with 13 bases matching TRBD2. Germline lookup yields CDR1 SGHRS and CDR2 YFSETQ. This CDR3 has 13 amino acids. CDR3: CASSLGLAGGWRF. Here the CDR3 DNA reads TGCGCCAGCAGCTTGGGACTAGCGGGAGGCTGGCGCTTC.

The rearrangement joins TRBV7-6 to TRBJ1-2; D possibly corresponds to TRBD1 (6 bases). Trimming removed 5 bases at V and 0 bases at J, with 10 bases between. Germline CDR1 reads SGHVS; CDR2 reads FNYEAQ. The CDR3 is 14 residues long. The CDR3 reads CASSPGETNYGYTF. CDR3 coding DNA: TGTGCCAGCAGCCCAGGGGAAACTAACTATGGCTACACCTTC.

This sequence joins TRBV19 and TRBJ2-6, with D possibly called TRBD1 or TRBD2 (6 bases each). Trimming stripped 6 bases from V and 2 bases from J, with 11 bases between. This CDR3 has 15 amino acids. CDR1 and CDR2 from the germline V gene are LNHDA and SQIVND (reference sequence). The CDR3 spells CASRGGITGANVLTF. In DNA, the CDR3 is TGTGCCAGTAGAGGGGGGATCACTGGGGCCAACGTCCTGACTTTC. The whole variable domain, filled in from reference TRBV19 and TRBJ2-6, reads DGGITQSPKYLFRKEGQNVTLSCEQNLNHDAMYWYRQDPGQGLRLIYYSQIVNDFQKGDIAEGYSVSREKKESFPLTVTSAQKNPTAFYLCASRGGITGANVLTFGAGSRLTVL.

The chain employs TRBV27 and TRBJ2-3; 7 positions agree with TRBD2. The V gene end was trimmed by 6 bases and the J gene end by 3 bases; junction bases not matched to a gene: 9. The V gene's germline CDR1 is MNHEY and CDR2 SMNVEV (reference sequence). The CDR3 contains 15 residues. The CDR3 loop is CASSPSSGSTDTQYF. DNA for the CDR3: TGTGCCAGCAGCCCATCTAGCGGATCAACAGATACGCAGTATTTT.